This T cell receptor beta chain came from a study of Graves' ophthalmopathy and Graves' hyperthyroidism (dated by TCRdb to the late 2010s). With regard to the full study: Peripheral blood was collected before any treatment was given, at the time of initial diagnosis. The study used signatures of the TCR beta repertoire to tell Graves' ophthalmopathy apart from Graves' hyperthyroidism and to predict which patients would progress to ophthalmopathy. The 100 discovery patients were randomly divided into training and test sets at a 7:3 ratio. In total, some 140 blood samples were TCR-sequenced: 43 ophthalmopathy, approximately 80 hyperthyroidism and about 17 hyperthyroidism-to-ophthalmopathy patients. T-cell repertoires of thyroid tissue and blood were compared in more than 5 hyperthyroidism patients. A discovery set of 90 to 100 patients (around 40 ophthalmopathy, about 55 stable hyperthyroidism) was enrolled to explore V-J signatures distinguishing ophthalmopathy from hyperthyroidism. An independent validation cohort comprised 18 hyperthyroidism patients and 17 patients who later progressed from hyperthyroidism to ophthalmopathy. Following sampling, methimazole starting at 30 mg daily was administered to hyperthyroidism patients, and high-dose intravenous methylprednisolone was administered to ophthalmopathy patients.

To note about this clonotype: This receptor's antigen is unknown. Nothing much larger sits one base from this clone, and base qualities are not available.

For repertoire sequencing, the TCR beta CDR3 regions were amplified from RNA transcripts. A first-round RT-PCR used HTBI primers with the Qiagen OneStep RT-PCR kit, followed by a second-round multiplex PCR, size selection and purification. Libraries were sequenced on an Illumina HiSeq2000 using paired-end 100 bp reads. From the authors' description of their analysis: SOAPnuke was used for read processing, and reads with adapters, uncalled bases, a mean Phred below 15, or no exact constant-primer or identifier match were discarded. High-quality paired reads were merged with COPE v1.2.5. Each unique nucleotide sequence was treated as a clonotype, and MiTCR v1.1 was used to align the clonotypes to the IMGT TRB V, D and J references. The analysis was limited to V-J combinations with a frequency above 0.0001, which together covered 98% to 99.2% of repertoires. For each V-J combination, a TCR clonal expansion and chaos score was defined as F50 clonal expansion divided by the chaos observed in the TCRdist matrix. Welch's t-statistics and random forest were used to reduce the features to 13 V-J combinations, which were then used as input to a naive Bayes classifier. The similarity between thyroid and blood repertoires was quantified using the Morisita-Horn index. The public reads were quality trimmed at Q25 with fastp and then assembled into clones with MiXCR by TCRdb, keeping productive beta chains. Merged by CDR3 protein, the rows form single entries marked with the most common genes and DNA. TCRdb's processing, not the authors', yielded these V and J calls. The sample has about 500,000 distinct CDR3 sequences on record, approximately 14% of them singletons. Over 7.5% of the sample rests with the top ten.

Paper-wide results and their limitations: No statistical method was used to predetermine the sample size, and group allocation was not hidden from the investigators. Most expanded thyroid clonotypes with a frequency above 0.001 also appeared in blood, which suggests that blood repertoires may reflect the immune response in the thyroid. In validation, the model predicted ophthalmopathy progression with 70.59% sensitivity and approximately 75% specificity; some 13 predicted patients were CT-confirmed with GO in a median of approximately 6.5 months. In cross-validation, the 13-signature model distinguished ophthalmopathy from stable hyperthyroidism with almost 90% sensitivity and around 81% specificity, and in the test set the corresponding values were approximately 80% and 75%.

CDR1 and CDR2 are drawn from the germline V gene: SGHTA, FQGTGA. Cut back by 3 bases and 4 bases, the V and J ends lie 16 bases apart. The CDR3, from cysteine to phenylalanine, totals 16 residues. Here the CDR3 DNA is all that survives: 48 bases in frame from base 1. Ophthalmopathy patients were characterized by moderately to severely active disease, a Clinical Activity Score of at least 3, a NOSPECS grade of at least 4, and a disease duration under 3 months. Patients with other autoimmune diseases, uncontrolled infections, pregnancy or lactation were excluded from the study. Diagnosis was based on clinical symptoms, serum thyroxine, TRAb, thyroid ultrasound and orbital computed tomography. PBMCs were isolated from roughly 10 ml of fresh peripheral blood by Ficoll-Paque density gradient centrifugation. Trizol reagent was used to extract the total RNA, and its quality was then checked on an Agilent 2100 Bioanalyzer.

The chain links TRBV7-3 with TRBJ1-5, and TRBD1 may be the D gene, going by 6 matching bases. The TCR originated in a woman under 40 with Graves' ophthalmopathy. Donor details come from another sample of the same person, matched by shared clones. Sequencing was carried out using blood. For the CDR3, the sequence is CASSFLLQGPNQPQHF. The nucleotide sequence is TGTGCCAGCAGCTTTCTTCTACAGGGTCCAAATCAGCCCCAGCATTTT.